This T cell receptor beta chain was sequenced during a study of cytomegalovirus exposure and HLA in healthy donors. Study-wide findings and caveats: As immune exposure information, only CMV serostatus was available. A missense DCLRE1C variant was associated with V- and J-gene trimming of TCR beta chains in a later analysis, and an independent cohort replicated the association.

This clone was seen only a few times. Its antigen is not known. The ends were cut back, 4 bases at V and 0 bases at J, with 17 bases in the middle. The germline gives CDR1 SGHAT, CDR2 FQNNGV. The CDR3 has 17 amino acids. Amplification used 60 Vbeta primers and 13 Jbeta primers. The repertoire was sequenced with immunoSEQ multiplex PCR; TCRdb's copy has only in-frame clones and lacks some. The sample lists some 150,000 clones, approximately 82% occurring once. The V and J genes are TRBV11-2 and TRBJ2-3; a weak D match, TRBD2 (6 bases). The TCR sequence derives from a woman aged 40 to 50 in good health and CMV-seronegative. The sequenced sample was PBMCs. In DNA form, the CDR3 reads TGTGCCAGCAGCTCATCCTTCGGGGCGGGGAGCACAGATACGCAGTATTTT. Its translation is CASSSSFGAGSTDTQYF. Full variable domain (missing parts from reference TRBV11-2 and TRBJ2-3): EAGVAQSPRYKIIEKRQSVAFWCNPISGHATLYWYQQILGQGPKLLIQFQNNGVVDDSQLPKDRFSAERLKGVDSTLKIQPAKLEDSAVYLCASSSSFGAGSTDTQYFGPGTRLTVL.